Each of the 22 T cell receptor beta chains below was sequenced from the same sample in a study of T cells in Graves' hyperthyroidism and ophthalmopathy. Amplified TCR beta CDR3 regions came from RNA transcripts. Initially, a first-round RT-PCR of the TCR CDR3 employed the HTBI primer set. One entry per CDR3 protein results from TCRdb running MiXCR on the multiplex PCR reads. The sample comprises about 360,000 distinct CDR3 sequences, roughly an eighth of which are singletons, and around a tenth rests with the top ten. The sample consisted of blood. Receptors were obtained from a woman under 30 with Graves' hyperthyroidism.

Details on this clonotype: A much larger clone differs by one base, so this may be a read error. This chain uses TRBV7-9 with TRBJ2-7; 11 nucleotides match TRBD2. CDR3 length: 15 residues. J lost 6 bases, V lost 7 bases, and 11 bases had no gene match. From germline, CDR1 is SEHNR and CDR2 FQNEAQ (reference sequence). This CDR3 is CASTVSGGDLREQYF. The CDR3 DNA is TGTGCCAGCACGGTTAGCGGGGGGGACTTACGCGAGCAGTACTTC. The variable domain in full, completed from reference TRBV7-9 and TRBJ2-7, reads DTGVSQNPRHKITKRGQNVTFRCDPISEHNRLYWYRQTLGQGPEFLTYFQNEAQLEKSRLLSDRFSAERPKGSFSTLEIQRTEQGDSAMYLCASTVSGGDLREQYFGPGTRLTVT.

This clonotype appeared many times. The rearrangement joins TRBV30 to TRBJ1-1; tentatively, D is TRBD1 (5 bases). CDR1 is GTSNPN and CDR2 is SVGIG in the germline V gene (reference sequence). This CDR3 spans 14 amino acids. The V gene lost 5 bases and the J gene lost 0 bases, with 13 bases spanning the gap. Here the CDR3 reads CAWGPDNMNTEAFF. The CDR3, as DNA: TGTGCCTGGGGCCCGGACAACATGAACACTGAAGCTTTCTTT.

This clonotype was observed a few times. The CDR3 DNA is TGCGCCAGCAGCCTCGACAGCCAAGAGGAGGCTTTCTTT. Its protein product is CASSLDSQEEAFF. V is TRBV5-1 and J is TRBJ1-1; the D gene is possibly TRBD1 (5 bases). Trimming took 4 bases from V and 11 from J, leaving 18 bases between them. The CDR3 loop spans 13 amino acids. Looked up from germline, CDR1 is SGHRS and CDR2 is YFSETQ.

This clonotype was seen more than once but under ten times. The rearrangement joins TRBV10-3 to TRBJ2-2; 7 bases fit TRBD1. V lost 10 bases to trimming and J lost 5 bases; unmatched junction nucleotides: 13. The germline V gene has CDR1 ENHRY and CDR2 SYGVKD. This CDR3 has 15 residues. The CDR3 DNA follows: TGTGCCACCGCCGCCGGGACAGACGGAACCGGGGAGCTGTTTTTT. Its translation is CATAAGTDGTGELFF.

The sample holds many counts of this clonotype. V and J are TRBV28 and TRBJ2-1; unclear D gene. The CDR3 covers 13 residues. The V and J ends lost 3 bases and 4 bases respectively, with 7 bases between them. CDR1 MDHEN and CDR2 SYDVKM come from the germline V gene. The CDR3 DNA reads as TGTGCCAGCAGTTTCGCTGGGTACAATGAGCAGTTCTTC. It yields the protein CASSFAGYNEQFF.

This clonotype was seen at least ten times. The chain employs TRBV3-1 and TRBJ1-2, with a possible D match to TRBD1 (6 bases). Trimming shortened V by 1 base and J by 7 bases, and 10 bases separated the two germline ends. From germline, CDR1 is LGHDT and CDR2 YNNKEL (reference sequence). This CDR3 has 13 residues. The CDR3 DNA follows: TGTGCCAGCAGCCAAGCGGGACACAGTGGCTACACCTTC. It translates to CASSQAGHSGYTF.

This clonotype was counted only a few times. The rearrangement joins TRBV29-1 to TRBJ2-1, with D unresolved. Trimming left V 1 base short and J 0 bases short, with 7 bases between. The length of the CDR3 is 14 residues. Per the germline V gene, CDR1 is SQVTM and CDR2 is ANQGSEA. CDR3: CSVEAVSSYNEQFF. In DNA, the CDR3 is TGCAGCGTTGAAGCGGTGAGCTCCTACAATGAGCAGTTCTTC.

This clonotype has a count of ten or more. The chain employs TRBV20-1 and TRBJ2-3, with 7 bases lining up with TRBD2. Germline V lookup: CDR1 DFQATT, CDR2 SNEGSKA (reference sequence). With V trimmed by 4 bases and J by 5 bases, 6 bases remained unmatched. The CDR3 is made up of 13 amino acids. DNA for the CDR3: TGCAGTGCTACGGCGGGAGTAGGAGATACGCAGTATTTT. Its translation is CSATAGVGDTQYF.

The chain carries TRBV29-1 and TRBJ1-1; no clear D gene. Germline V CDR1 and CDR2: SQVTM, ANQGSEA. The CDR3 extends over 12 amino acids. Trimming left V 3 bases short and J 1 base short, with 6 bases between. The DNA for the CDR3 is TGCAGCGTTGAGAGTCGGAACACTGAAGCTTTCTTT. Its translation: CSVESRNTEAFF.

Many counts were recorded for this clonotype. V usage is TRBV2 and J usage is TRBJ2-3, with a possible D match to TRBD1 (6 bases). Germline V gene data show CDR1 as SNHLY and CDR2 as FYNNEI. The V end was cut by 8 bases, the J end by 4 bases, with 19 bases between. CDR3 size: 15 residues. The CDR3 loop is CASGTGTLLADTQYF. The CDR3 DNA sequence: TGTGCCAGCGGAACCGGGACACTCTTGGCAGATACGCAGTATTTT.

This clonotype was detected many times. The chain is built from TRBV18 and TRBJ1-1, with TRBD1 matching over 8 bases. This CDR3 region has 14 residues. CDR1 is KGHSH, CDR2 LQKENI, per germline. V shed 4 bases and J 4 bases; nucleotides not matched to a gene: 5. CDR3 residues: CASSQDRVSTEAFF. CDR3 coding DNA: TGTGCCAGCTCACAGGACAGGGTTTCCACTGAAGCTTTCTTT.

This clonotype occurred a few times. The J gene is TRBJ1-4, the V gene TRBV7-2, with D hard to call. The germline V and J ends were trimmed by 5 bases and 8 bases, with 12 bases remaining between them. CDR1 is SGHTA, CDR2 FQGNSA, per germline. The CDR3 spans 13 residues. The CDR3 reads CTSSLQSSEKLFF. The CDR3 DNA follows: TGTACCAGCAGCCTACAGAGCTCCGAAAAACTGTTTTTT.

V gene TRBV7-8 combines with J gene TRBJ1-2, with 8 nucleotides matching TRBD1. V lost 5 bases, J lost 8 bases, and 10 bases stayed unmatched. From germline, CDR1 is SGHVS and CDR2 FQNEAQ. The CDR3 covers 14 residues. The CDR3 DNA reads as TGTGCCAGCAGCCGGGAGGACAGGGTATCCGGCTACACCTTC. Protein product: CASSREDRVSGYTF.

The table lists this clonotype with many counts. The chain combines TRBV30 with TRBJ1-1; the D gene is possibly TRBD1 (5 bases). CDR1 GTSNPN and CDR2 SVGIG come from the germline V gene (reference sequence). Trimming shortened V by 0 bases and J by 3 bases, and 11 bases separated the two germline ends. The CDR3 consists of 14 residues. Here the CDR3 reads CAWSVVGTDTEAFF. Here the CDR3 DNA reads TGTGCCTGGAGTGTAGTAGGGACGGACACTGAAGCTTTCTTT.

This clonotype showed up many times. This chain joins TRBV12-3 or TRBV12-4 and TRBJ2-1; 8 bases are a match to TRBD1. The V segment lost 2 bases and the J segment 12 bases; nucleotides outside the gene matches: 9. The CDR3 has 14 residues. This chain's CDR3 is CASSLRGRGTGQFF. The CDR3 DNA reads TGTGCCAGCAGTTTAAGAGGAAGGGGGACAGGGCAGTTCTTC.

In its sample, this clonotype was seen many times. For the CDR3, the DNA is TGTGCCAGCAGTCATTTCGGGGACAACTATGGCTACACCTTC. Residues: CASSHFGDNYGYTF. The J gene is TRBJ1-2, the V gene TRBV11-2; a possible D gene is TRBD1 (5 bases). The V end was cut by 6 bases, the J end by 2 bases, with 13 bases between. The CDR3 consists of 14 residues. Germline values: CDR1 SGHAT, CDR2 FQNNGV. Using reference TRBV11-2 and TRBJ1-2 for the parts outside the CDR3, the full variable domain is EAGVAQSPRYKIIEKRQSVAFWCNPISGHATLYWYQQILGQGPKLLIQFQNNGVVDDSQLPKDRFSAERLKGVDSTLKIQPAKLEDSAVYLCASSHFGDNYGYTFGSGTRLTVV.

The V call is TRBV14, the J call TRBJ2-7; D is perhaps TRBD1 or TRBD2 (5 bases each). Trimming removed 4 bases from V and 5 bases from J, with 18 bases in between. Germline CDR1 is SGHDN and CDR2 is FVKESK. The CDR3 covers 15 residues. The CDR3 DNA sequence: TGTGCCAGCAGCCCCTTTATGGGGGAAGCCCACGAGCAGTACTTC. Translated: CASSPFMGEAHEQYF.

This clonotype was counted many times. The rearrangement joins TRBV11-3 to TRBJ1-1; maybe TRBD1 (6 bases). Germline values: CDR1 SGHNT, CDR2 YENEEA. V was cut by 5 bases and J by 3 bases, with 13 bases left in between. There are 14 residues in the CDR3. The CDR3 coding sequence is TGTGCCAGCAGCCAGGAGGGGGGGGACACTGAAGCTTTCTTT. Its protein is CASSQEGGDTEAFF.

This clonotype has ten or more counts. This sequence joins TRBV27 and TRBJ2-1; 9 bases map to TRBD2. With 4 bases clipped from V and 4 bases from J, the junction kept 5 bases outside the gene matches. Germline V gives CDR1 MNHEY, CDR2 SMNVEV (reference sequence). The CDR3 runs 15 residues. The CDR3, as DNA: TGTGCCAGCAGTTCACCGGGACTAGCTTACAATGAGCAGTTCTTC. Translating gives CASSSPGLAYNEQFF.

In its sample, this clonotype was seen many times. The chain has TRBV20-1 and TRBJ2-3; 8 bases map to TRBD1. CDR3 size: 13 residues. Germline V CDR1 and CDR2: DFQATT, SNEGSKA (reference sequence). V lost 4 bases, J lost 3 bases, and 3 bases stayed unmatched. The CDR3 spells CSAIWTGTDTQYF. The CDR3 region has the DNA TGCAGTGCTATTTGGACAGGGACAGATACGCAGTATTTT.

This clonotype was picked up many times. The chain recombines TRBV5-6 with TRBJ2-5, with 8 bases identical to TRBD2. V shed 3 bases and J 4 bases; nucleotides not matched to a gene: 17. The CDR3 spans 18 residues. CDR1 and CDR2 (germline): SGHDT, YYEEEE. The CDR3 here is CASSSGLAPGGRSETQYF. Written as DNA, the CDR3 is TGTGCCAGCAGCTCCGGACTAGCACCCGGGGGTAGGTCAGAGACCCAGTACTTC.

This clonotype was detected a few times. The chain uses TRBV20-1 and TRBJ1-1, with TRBD1 matching over 7 bases. Germline CDR1 DFQATT, CDR2 SNEGSKA (reference sequence). J was trimmed by 3 bases and V by 1 base; bases with no gene match: 8. The length of the CDR3 is 15 residues. The DNA of the CDR3 is TGCAGTGCTAGAGGACAGGGCCACGGGTACACTGAAGCTTTCTTT. It specifies CSARGQGHGYTEAFF.